These 24 T cell receptor beta chains were sequenced from one sample in a study of T cells expressing NK-cell markers. TCRdb re-called the 5' RACE reads, yielding one record per CDR3 amino acid sequence without DNA. The table lists about 260,000 distinct CDR3 sequences, with approximately 0.39% in the top ten. The sequenced material came from blood T cells: a sorted CD56 or NKG2C T cell subset, CD4+ or CD8+ T cells, or bulk PBMC T cells (not recorded which). These receptors all come from a young man in good health.

V and J are TRBV12-3 or TRBV12-4 and TRBJ1-2. CDR3 length: 14 residues. CDR3 sequence reads: CASRTNAANYGYTF.

The chain employs TRBV5-1 and TRBJ2-1; without DNA, the TCRdb call of TRBD1 cannot be checked. This CDR3 comprises 13 residues. The germline V gene has CDR1 SGHRS and CDR2 YFSETQ. The CDR3 sequence is CASSSAGRNEQFF.

The chain is built from TRBV7-3 and TRBJ2-5; TCRdb proposes TRBD2, but this gene call is untestable without DNA. The CDR3 is made up of 15 amino acids. Germline V gene data show CDR1 as SGHTA and CDR2 as FQGTGA. CDR3 region: CASSKTSGSGETQYF.

The chain is built from TRBV12-3 or TRBV12-4 and TRBJ2-1; the D call from TCRdb, TRBD2, cannot be confirmed without DNA. The CDR3 consists of 16 residues. CDR3 in amino acids: CASRRLGLADYNEQFF.

The rearrangement uses TRBV7-8 and TRBJ2-7. CDR3 length equals 14 residues. Germline V gene sequence: CDR1 SGHVS, CDR2 FQNEAQ. The CDR3 spells CASSPRRVSYEQYF.

The chain links TRBV29-1 to TRBJ2-1; without DNA, the TCRdb call of TRBD1 cannot be checked. Germline V CDR1 and CDR2: SQVTM, ANQGSEA. This CDR3 has 13 amino acids. CDR3 region: CSVGQVRANEQFF.

The chain joins TRBV5-1 to TRBJ2-2; the TCRdb D gene call, TRBD1, has no DNA to confirm it. Germline V lookup: CDR1 SGHRS, CDR2 YFSETQ. This CDR3 contains 15 residues. The chain's CDR3 is CASSPATVNTGELFF.

The chain is built from TRBV29-1 and TRBJ2-1; the D call of TRBD1 rests on TCRdb alone, since no DNA is present to check it. Germline lookup yields CDR1 SQVTM and CDR2 ANQGSEA. This CDR3 region has 14 residues. The CDR3: CSTSLARAYNEQFF.

J is TRBJ1-4 and V is TRBV20-1; TCRdb names TRBD1, which stays unverified in the absence of DNA. The CDR3 is made up of 17 amino acids. Germline assignment: CDR1 DFQATT and CDR2 SNEGSKA (reference sequence). CDR3 region: CSARDSTGSATNEKLFF.

The rearrangement links TRBV6-5 to TRBJ2-5. The V gene's germline CDR1 is MNHEY and CDR2 SVGAGI. CDR3 length equals 14 residues. The CDR3 reads CASSYSELGETQYF.

This sequence joins TRBV12-3 or TRBV12-4 and TRBJ2-3. The CDR3 covers 12 residues. CDR3: CASSSTLGTQYF.

This rearrangement joins TRBV7-6 to TRBJ2-1; TCRdb calls TRBD1, which cannot be checked without DNA. This CDR3 contains 16 residues. Germline CDR1 reads SGHVS; CDR2 reads FNYEAQ. This CDR3 reads CASSFGSRGPVDEQFF.

The chain recombines TRBV5-5 with TRBJ2-3; the D call from TCRdb, TRBD1, cannot be confirmed without DNA. CDR1 and CDR2 from the germline V gene are SGHKS and YYEKEE (reference sequence). The CDR3 sequence is 15 residues long. This chain's CDR3 is CASSSGTGRADTQYF. The full variable domain, in which reference TRBV5-5 and TRBJ2-3 provide the parts outside the CDR3, is DAGVTQSPTHLIKTRGQQVTLRCSPISGHKSVSWYQQVLGQGPQFIFQYYEKEERGRGNFPDRFSARQFPNYSSELNVNALLLGDSALYLCASSSGTGRADTQYFGPGTRLTVL.

The chain employs TRBV28 and TRBJ2-3; the D call of TRBD2 rests on TCRdb alone, since no DNA is present to check it. The CDR3 is 16 residues long. Germline CDR1 is MDHEN and CDR2 is SYDVKM. This CDR3 reads CASSRVAGGPTNTQYF.

The V and J genes are TRBV7-9 and TRBJ1-5; TCRdb indicates TRBD1, and absent DNA this call remains unverified. The CDR3 consists of 14 residues. Germline CDR1 is SEHNR and CDR2 is FQNEAQ (reference sequence). Here the CDR3 reads CASSPEGVGQPQHF.

The chain recombines TRBV7-6 with TRBJ2-1. The CDR3 extends over 15 amino acids. Germline V gives CDR1 SGHVS, CDR2 FNYEAQ. The CDR3 loop is CASSFGVRSYNEQFF.

This chain joins TRBV20-1 and TRBJ1-2; TCRdb outputs TRBD1, but without DNA this stays unchecked. The V gene's germline CDR1 is DFQATT and CDR2 SNEGSKA (reference sequence). The CDR3 extends over 13 amino acids. The CDR3 loop is CSARGQGDYGYTF.

CDR3 sequence: CASSQDPNEQFF. J is TRBJ2-1 and V is TRBV4-3. The germline V gene has CDR1 LGHNA and CDR2 YSLEER. The CDR3 sequence is 12 residues long.

The chain joins TRBV20-1 to TRBJ2-7; as DNA is missing, the TRBD2 call by TCRdb cannot be tested. The CDR3 is 13 residues long. Germline CDR1 DFQATT, CDR2 SNEGSKA (reference sequence). CDR3 sequence: CSASSRAVDEQYF.

The genes are TRBV15 and TRBJ2-7; TCRdb designates TRBD2, a call that cannot be tested without DNA. The CDR3 runs to 16 residues. Germline loops: CDR1 LNHNV, CDR2 YYDKDF (reference sequence). CDR3 protein: CATSRGGGVMLSEQYF.

This sequence joins TRBV20-1 and TRBJ1-2; with no DNA, the TCRdb D assignment of TRBD1 cannot be verified. CDR3 length equals 13 residues. Germline V gene sequence: CDR1 DFQATT, CDR2 SNEGSKA (reference sequence). CDR3 protein: CSATTETNYGYTF.

The chain employs TRBV6-1 and TRBJ2-5; the TRBD2 assignment by TCRdb is unverifiable without DNA. The CDR3 has 14 residues. Germline V gene data show CDR1 as MNHNS and CDR2 as SASEGT. CDR3 amino acids: CASRSGRALKTQYF.

V usage is TRBV6-5 and J usage is TRBJ2-6; the D gene TCRdb calls, TRBD1, cannot be checked with no DNA. The CDR3 is made up of 15 amino acids. The germline V gene has CDR1 MNHEY and CDR2 SVGAGI. The CDR3 loop reads CASSFGHSGANVLTF.

The chain is built from TRBV25-1 and TRBJ2-1. The CDR3 runs to 13 residues. The V gene's germline CDR1 is MGHDK and CDR2 SYGVNS. CDR3 in amino acids: CASSLNPYNEQFF.